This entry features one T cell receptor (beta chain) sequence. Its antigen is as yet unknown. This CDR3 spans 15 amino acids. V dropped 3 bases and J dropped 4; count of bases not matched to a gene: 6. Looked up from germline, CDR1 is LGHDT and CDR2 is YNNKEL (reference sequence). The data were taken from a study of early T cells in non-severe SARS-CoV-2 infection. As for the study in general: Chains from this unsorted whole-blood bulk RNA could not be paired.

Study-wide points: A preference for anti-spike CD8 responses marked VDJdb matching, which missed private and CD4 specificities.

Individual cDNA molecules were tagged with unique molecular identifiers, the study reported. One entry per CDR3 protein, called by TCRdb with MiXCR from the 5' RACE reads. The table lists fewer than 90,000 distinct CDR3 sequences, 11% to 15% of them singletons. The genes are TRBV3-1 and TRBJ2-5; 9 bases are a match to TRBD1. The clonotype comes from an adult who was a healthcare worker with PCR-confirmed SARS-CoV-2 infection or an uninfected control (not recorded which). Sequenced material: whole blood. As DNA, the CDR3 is TGTGCCAGCAGCCATAGCGGACAGGGGATAGAGACCCAGTACTTC. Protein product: CASSHSGQGIETQYF.